This TCR beta chain was profiled in a study of CD8 T cells in ankylosing spondylitis. Study-wide points: Disease-linked clones bore a CD8+ phenotype and were relatively rare in peripheral blood.

Germline CDR1 is SGHTA and CDR2 is FQGNSA. The V and J ends lost 5 bases and 2 bases respectively, with 12 bases between them. The CDR3 totals 15 residues. This clonotype was seen ten or more times. Its cognate antigen is unknown. MiXCR was run by TCRdb on the 5' RACE reads, yielding one entry per CDR3 protein. The repertoire includes approximately 100,000 distinct CDR3 sequences, roughly 8.7% of them detected once, and approximately 9.7% sits in the top ten. The sample was blood, either unsorted or a sorted T cell fraction (not recorded which). The V call is TRBV7-2, the J call TRBJ2-2; D is perhaps TRBD1 or TRBD2 (5 bases each). The origin of this receptor is a male donor with ankylosing spondylitis or in good health (not recorded which). CDR3 in DNA: TGTGCCAGCAGCACCAGGGACGGTAACACCGGGGAGCTGTTTTTT. It is translated as CASSTRDGNTGELFF. The complete variable domain, with remaining parts taken from reference TRBV7-2 and TRBJ2-2, reads GAGVSQSPSNKVTEKGKDVELRCDPISGHTALYWYRQSLGQGLEFLIYFQGNSAPDKSGLPSDRFSAERTGGSVSTLTIQRTQQEDSAVYLCASSTRDGNTGELFFGEGSRLTVL.